The 16 T cell receptor beta chains below all came from one sample that was sequenced in a study of shared clonotypes between healthy human individuals. TCRdb keeps only in-frame clones here, not all; method: immunoSEQ multiplex PCR. Of roughly 2.6 million clones in the sample, approximately 90% were seen once. The sequencing sample was made of naive CD4+ T cells sorted from blood. As for subset: CD45RA+ positively selected. Receptors originate from a man aged 18 to 30 in good health.

The genes are TRBV5-6 and TRBJ1-2; 7 bases match TRBD1. Germline lookup yields CDR1 SGHDT and CDR2 YYEEEE. The junction had 3 bases not matched to a gene; V was cut back by 1 base and J by 6 bases. The CDR3 sequence is 13 residues long. The CDR3 sequence: CASSLRDRDGYTF. CDR3 nucleotide sequence: TGTGCCAGCAGCTTGAGGGACAGAGATGGCTACACCTTC.

This sequence joins TRBV28 and TRBJ1-4, with D unresolved. Germline V gene sequence: CDR1 MDHEN, CDR2 SYDVKM. The V end was cut by 1 base, the J end by 4 bases, with 10 bases between. The CDR3 is made up of 15 amino acids. CDR3 region: CASSLSTLLNEKLFF. CDR3 bases: TGTGCCAGCAGTTTATCGACACTGCTTAATGAAAAACTGTTTTTT.

This sequence joins TRBV7-9 and TRBJ1-1; possible D gene TRBD1, 5 bases. Germline CDR1 reads SEHNR; CDR2 reads FQNEAQ (reference sequence). V was trimmed by 5 bases and J by 0 bases, leaving 19 bases between them. The CDR3 totals 17 residues. DNA of the CDR3: TGTGCCAGCAGCCTACGATTACCGGGACGGATGAACACTGAAGCTTTCTTT. Protein product: CASSLRLPGRMNTEAFF.

The chain links TRBV30 to TRBJ1-1; possible D gene TRBD1, 6 bases. Per the germline V gene, CDR1 is GTSNPN and CDR2 is SVGIG (reference sequence). V was clipped by 4 bases and J by 1 base, with 10 bases between them. The CDR3 runs to 13 residues. The DNA for the CDR3 is TGTGCCTGGAAGAGGGACAAGAACACTGAAGCTTTCTTT. Amino acid sequence: CAWKRDKNTEAFF.

In its sample, this clone was seen once. V usage is TRBV5-5 and J usage is TRBJ1-2; 8 bases agree with TRBD1. CDR1 is SGHKS and CDR2 is YYEKEE in the germline V gene (reference sequence). Trimming at V came to 0 bases and at J to 8 bases, leaving 6 bases not matched to a gene. The CDR3 has 14 residues. The CDR3 loop is CASSLVDRVAGYTF. The CDR3 coding sequence is TGTGCCAGCAGCTTGGTGGACAGGGTAGCAGGCTACACCTTC.

The V and J genes are TRBV2 and TRBJ1-4; TRBD1 is a possible D gene (6 bases). The CDR3 has 14 residues. In germline, CDR1 is SNHLY, CDR2 FYNNEI. The V and J ends lost 4 bases and 7 bases respectively, with 13 bases between them. This CDR3 reads CASSGDTGFEKLFF. CDR3 coding DNA: TGTGCCAGCAGTGGGGATACAGGGTTTGAAAAACTGTTTTTT.

This chain uses TRBV10-3 with TRBJ2-7, with TRBD1 matching over 7 bases. V lost 2 bases and J lost 7; bases outside the gene matches: 5. The germline gives CDR1 ENHRY, CDR2 SYGVKD. This CDR3 is built from 13 residues. The CDR3 spells CAISERDSREQYF. CDR3 DNA: TGTGCCATCAGTGAGAGGGACAGCCGGGAGCAGTACTTC.

CDR3 sequence: CASSQGKGGGAYEQYF. The CDR3 DNA reads as TGCGCCAGCAGCCAAGGGAAAGGGGGAGGGGCCTACGAGCAGTACTTC. The chain has TRBV4-3 and TRBJ2-7; maybe TRBD2 (7 bases). The CDR3 covers 16 residues. Trimming removed 1 base from V and 2 bases from J, with 15 bases in between. Per germline, CDR1 LGHNA and CDR2 YSLEER.

V usage is TRBV6-4 and J usage is TRBJ1-2; D not resolved. CDR1 and CDR2 from the germline V gene are MRHNA and SNTAGT. This CDR3 region has 16 residues. V was pared by 4 bases and J by 4 bases, with 19 bases between. CDR3 region: CASSVDPTVTLYGYTF. DNA of the CDR3: TGTGCCAGCAGTGTGGACCCTACTGTAACCCTCTATGGCTACACCTTC.

This clone occurred once. The chain employs TRBV19 and TRBJ1-2, with a weak D call TRBD1 (6 bases). Trimming shortened V by 5 bases and J by 9 bases, and 13 bases separated the two germline ends. Germline assignment: CDR1 LNHDA and CDR2 SQIVND (reference sequence). The CDR3 is made up of 12 amino acids. This CDR3 reads CASSPRGTSYTF. CDR3 nucleotides: TGTGCCAGTAGTCCCCGGGGGACAAGCTACACCTTC.

The chain carries TRBV9 and TRBJ1-2; D perhaps matches TRBD1 (6 bases). The length of the CDR3 is 16 residues. The V gene's germline CDR1 is SGDLS and CDR2 YYNGEE. Trimming cost V 0 bases and J 7 bases, with 19 bases left between them. The CDR3 here is CASSVEPREGGGGYTF. DNA of the CDR3: TGTGCCAGCAGCGTAGAGCCCAGAGAGGGGGGCGGTGGCTACACCTTC.

J is TRBJ1-6 and V is TRBV2; 9 nucleotides line up with TRBD1. Trimming cost V 8 bases and J 6 bases; bases outside gene matches: 2. The CDR3 has 13 residues. Germline V gene data show CDR1 as SNHLY and CDR2 as FYNNEI. The CDR3 spells CASQTGGNSPLHF. Written as DNA, the CDR3 is TGTGCCAGCCAGACAGGGGGTAATTCACCCCTCCACTTT. The full variable domain, with the rest looked up from reference TRBV2 and TRBJ1-6, is EPEVTQTPSHQVTQMGQEVILRCVPISNHLYFYWYRQILGQKVEFLVSFYNNEISEKSEIFDDQFSVERPDGSNFTLKIRSTKLEDSAMYFCASQTGGNSPLHFGNGTRLTVT.

This clone was counted a single time. Other DNA sequences in the same sample also yield this CDR3. The genes are TRBV6-5 and TRBJ2-7, with a tentative D call TRBD2 (6 bases). Germline V gives CDR1 MNHEY, CDR2 SVGAGI. V was trimmed by 0 bases and J by 4 bases, leaving 10 bases between them. The CDR3 is 14 amino acids. CDR3 sequence: CASSYSSGRYEQYF. CDR3 coding DNA: TGTGCCAGCAGTTACTCTTCAGGGAGGTACGAGCAGTACTTC.

The V call is TRBV5-4, the J call TRBJ2-2; 9 bases match TRBD1. Germline trimming cut 4 bases from V and 3 bases from J; bases unmatched to any gene: 7. This CDR3 comprises 16 residues. Germline V gene lookup returns CDR1 SGHNT and CDR2 YYREEE (reference sequence). Here the CDR3 DNA reads TGTGCCAGCAGCCTGGACAGGGGTGGGGACACCGGGGAGCTGTTTTTT. It codes for CASSLDRGGDTGELFF.

The V and J genes are TRBV9 and TRBJ1-5; 9 positions match TRBD1. Losses at the gene ends were 4 bases for V and 4 bases for J; bases not matched to a gene: 6. CDR1 and CDR2 from the germline V gene are SGDLS and YYNGEE. This CDR3 spans 15 amino acids. CDR3 coding DNA: TGTGCCAGCAGCCCTACGGGACAGGGAAATCAGCCCCAGCATTTT. This sequence encodes CASSPTGQGNQPQHF.

The chain has TRBV5-7 and TRBJ1-6, with D possibly matching TRBD1 (6 bases). TRBV5-7 is filed as an ORF, its function uncertain. This CDR3 is built from 16 residues. V gave up 1 base and J gave up 8 bases, with 16 bases separating them. Written as DNA, the CDR3 is TGTGCCAGCAGCTTGAGGCCGGGGGCGCAAGATTCACCCCTCCACTTT. Translated: CASSLRPGAQDSPLHF.